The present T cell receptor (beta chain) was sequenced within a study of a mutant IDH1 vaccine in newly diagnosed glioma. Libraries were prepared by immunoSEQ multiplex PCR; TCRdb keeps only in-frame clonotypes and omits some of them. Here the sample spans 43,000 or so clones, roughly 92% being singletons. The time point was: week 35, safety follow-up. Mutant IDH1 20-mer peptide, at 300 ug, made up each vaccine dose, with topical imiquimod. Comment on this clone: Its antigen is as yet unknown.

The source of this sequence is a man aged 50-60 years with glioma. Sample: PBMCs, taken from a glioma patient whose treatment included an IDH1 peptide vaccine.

The CDR3 reads CASSLGGQGRETQYF. As DNA, the CDR3 is TGTGCCAGCAGCTTGGGTGGGCAGGGTAGGGAGACCCAGTACTTC. The V and J genes are TRBV5-4 and TRBJ2-5, with D possibly being TRBD1 (5 bases). The CDR3 has 15 residues. Germline assignment: CDR1 SGHNT and CDR2 YYREEE (reference sequence). Trimming cost V 0 bases and J 5 bases, with 14 bases left between them.